This T cell receptor beta chain is drawn from a study of metastatic and nonmetastatic thyroid tumors. Study information: Malignant and benign thyroid patients had repertoires compared in peripheral blood and tumor or nodule tissue.

None of the patients had undergone any treatment ahead of thyroid surgery. Regarding the study as a whole: The study reportedly found significantly higher TCR beta diversity in malignant thyroid tumors than benign nodules, in blood and tumor.

With MiXCR, TCRdb reprocessed the PCR reads. The table has 30,000 to 35,000 clones, 35% seen once. With regard to this clone: Its specificity is not known.

V was clipped by 4 bases and J by 6 bases; unmatched bases: 3. Germline lookup yields CDR1 DFQATT and CDR2 SNEGSKA (reference sequence). CDR3 size: 12 residues. The chain links TRBV20-1 to TRBJ2-1; TRBD2 matches at 7 bases. The sequenced sample was tumor tissue. The TCR originated in a female donor with papillary thyroid cancer or a benign thyroid nodule (not recorded which). Some clones in this sample may be carry-over from other donors' samples. CDR3 loop: CSATGGGNEQFF. In nucleotides, the CDR3 is TGCAGTGCTACGGGGGGAGGCAATGAGCAGTTCTTC.